This T cell receptor (beta chain) comes out of a study of identical twins. This clonotype has more than one count but fewer than ten. The CDR3 runs to 11 residues. Germline values: CDR1 DFQATT, CDR2 SNEGSKA (reference sequence). TCRdb re-called the 5' RACE reads with MiXCR, one entry per CDR3 protein. Of 400,000 to 650,000 distinct CDR3 sequences in the sample, 20% to 25% were seen once. The data also belong to a second study, concerning T cells expressing NK-cell markers.

This clonotype was obtained from a woman under 30 in good health. The source material was CD4+ T cells sorted from blood. The chain carries TRBV20-1 and TRBJ2-3; TRBD2 matches 8 bases. The CDR3 reads CSLDSGMTQYF. CDR3 nucleotides: TGCAGCCTAGATAGCGGGATGACGCAGTATTTT.